A selection of T cell receptor beta chains follows, all from one sample in a study of T cell changes during pregnancy in multiple sclerosis. Method: immunoSEQ multiplex PCR; TCRdb's copy keeps in-frame clones and lacks some. The data hold about 40,000 clones, with approximately 94% observed a single time. The material sequenced was CD4+ T cells from peripheral blood mononuclear cells, taken after pregnancy. These receptors were obtained from a female donor with multiple sclerosis, enrolled in a pregnancy study. The CDR3 runs from the conserved cysteine through the conserved F or W. A D gene is named only where the DNA matches it firmly. Only part of the rows carry a size: once, few, many, or a class if the clone is expanded.

clone size: .
J gene: TRBJ2-3
D gene: .
V gene: TRBV21-1
CDR3 DNA: TGTGCCAGCAGCAAAGGTGGCGGGGGCAGGGATACGCAGTATTTT
CDR3 protein: CASSKGGGGRDTQYF

clone size: once
J gene: TRBJ1-1
D gene: .
V gene: TRBV5-1
CDR3 DNA: TGCGCCAGCAGCTTAGGTCTACAGACGAACACTGAAGCTTTCTTT
CDR3 protein: CASSLGLQTNTEAFF

clone size: .
J gene: TRBJ1-5
D gene: .
V gene: TRBV30
CDR3 DNA: TGTGCCTGGAGTGGGGGAGACAATCAGCCCCAGCATTTT
CDR3 protein: CAWSGGDNQPQHF

clone size: .
J gene: TRBJ2-7
D gene: TRBD1
V gene: TRBV5-1
CDR3 DNA: TGCGCCAGCACCTTTCTACCGGGACAGGGAAAGGGCGAGCAGTACTTC
CDR3 protein: CASTFLPGQGKGEQYF

clone size: .
J gene: TRBJ1-3
D gene: .
V gene: TRBV4-1
CDR3 DNA: TGCGCCAGCAGCCAAGGGGGCATAGGTGGAAACACCATATATTTT
CDR3 protein: CASSQGGIGGNTIYF

clone size: .
J gene: TRBJ1-5
D gene: .
V gene: TRBV11-2
CDR3 DNA: TGTGCCAGCAGCCTCGGGTGGGAGGATCAGCCCCAGCATTTT
CDR3 protein: CASSLGWEDQPQHF

clone size: .
J gene: TRBJ2-2
D gene: .
V gene: TRBV6-6
CDR3 DNA: TGTGCCAGCACCACTAGGACGGGGAACACCGGGGAGCTGTTTTTT
CDR3 protein: CASTTRTGNTGELFF

clone size: .
J gene: TRBJ2-1
D gene: .
V gene: TRBV7-8
CDR3 DNA: TGTGCCAGCAGTTTCCAGGGTTCCTTCAATGAGCAGTTCTTC
CDR3 protein: CASSFQGSFNEQFF

clone size: once
J gene: TRBJ2-3
D gene: TRBD1
V gene: TRBV6-4
CDR3 DNA: TGTGCCAGCAGTGAGGGACAGGGCTCGGGGTCAGATACGCAGTATTTT
CDR3 protein: CASSEGQGSGSDTQYF

clone size: .
J gene: TRBJ1-6
D gene: TRBD1
V gene: TRBV18
CDR3 DNA: TGTGCCAGCTCCCAAATACCAGTTCGATCGGGACAGGGTGAGGTGAGTTCACCCCTCCACTTT
CDR3 protein: CASSQIPVRSGQGEVSSPLHF

clone size: .
J gene: TRBJ1-5
D gene: .
V gene: TRBV5-5
CDR3 DNA: TGTGCCAGCAGCTTCGTATCAGGGGCCGACAATCAGCCCCAGCATTTT
CDR3 protein: CASSFVSGADNQPQHF

clone size: .
J gene: TRBJ2-5
D gene: .
V gene: TRBV19
CDR3 DNA: TGTGCCAGTAGTACCAGGGGGGCTGAGACCCAGTACTTC
CDR3 protein: CASSTRGAETQYF

clone size: .
J gene: TRBJ1-4
D gene: .
V gene: TRBV2
CDR3 DNA: TGTGCCAGCAGTAGTTTCGGACAAAACGAAAAACTGTTTTTT
CDR3 protein: CASSSFGQNEKLFF

clone size: .
J gene: TRBJ1-1
D gene: TRBD1
V gene: TRBV13
CDR3 DNA: TGTGCCAGCAGCCCCCAGGGACAGGCTAACACTGAAGCTTTCTTT
CDR3 protein: CASSPQGQANTEAFF

clone size: .
J gene: TRBJ1-6
D gene: .
V gene: TRBV5-6
CDR3 DNA: TGTGCCAGCAGCTTGGCAGGGCACCTTAATTCACCCCTCCACTTT
CDR3 protein: CASSLAGHLNSPLHF

clone size: .
J gene: TRBJ2-1
D gene: TRBD2
V gene: TRBV19
CDR3 DNA: TGTGCCAGTACTAGGATCAATGCGGGGGGCCGGGGCAATGAGCAGTTCTTC
CDR3 protein: CASTRINAGGRGNEQFF

clone size: .
J gene: TRBJ2-2
D gene: .
V gene: TRBV5-1
CDR3 DNA: TGCGCCAGCAGCTTGGAACGGCAGGGTTTAACCGGGGAGCTGTTTTTT
CDR3 protein: CASSLERQGLTGELFF

clone size: .
J gene: TRBJ1-5
D gene: TRBD1
V gene: TRBV29-1
CDR3 DNA: TGCAGCGTGGGGGGGACAGGGAGCAATCAGCCCCAGCATTTT
CDR3 protein: CSVGGTGSNQPQHF

clone size: .
J gene: TRBJ2-3
D gene: TRBD2
V gene: TRBV18
CDR3 DNA: TGTGCCAGCTCACCAGTAGCGGGGGCAGGTTTATCTAGCACAGATACGCAGTATTTT
CDR3 protein: CASSPVAGAGLSSTDTQYF

clone size: .
J gene: TRBJ2-1
D gene: .
V gene: TRBV2
CDR3 DNA: TGTGCCAGCAGTGAAACAAGTTTCTCCTACAATGAGCAGTTCTTC
CDR3 protein: CASSETSFSYNEQFF

clone size: .
J gene: TRBJ1-2
D gene: .
V gene: TRBV7-2
CDR3 DNA: TGTGCCAGCAGCTTTCAATCGCAGGGTGGCTATGGCTACACCTTC
CDR3 protein: CASSFQSQGGYGYTF

clone size: .
J gene: TRBJ1-2
D gene: .
V gene: TRBV7-9
CDR3 DNA: TGTGCCAGCAGCATCGACAGGAGATATGGCTACACCTTC
CDR3 protein: CASSIDRRYGYTF

clone size: once
J gene: TRBJ2-7
D gene: .
V gene: TRBV10-3
CDR3 DNA: TGTGCCATCAGGGAGTCTGGGGGCCACGAGCAGTACTTC
CDR3 protein: CAIRESGGHEQYF

clone size: .
J gene: TRBJ1-1
D gene: TRBD1
V gene: TRBV5-5
CDR3 DNA: TGTGCCAGCAGCTCCACAGGGGGCATCACTGAAGCTTTCTTT
CDR3 protein: CASSSTGGITEAFF

clone size: .
J gene: TRBJ1-1
D gene: TRBD1
V gene: TRBV30
CDR3 DNA: TGTGCCTGGACCCATGGACAGGACACTGAAGCTTTCTTT
CDR3 protein: CAWTHGQDTEAFF

clone size: .
J gene: TRBJ2-1
D gene: TRBD2
V gene: TRBV6-1
CDR3 DNA: TGTGCCAGCAGTGCCTCAACTAGCGGGGGGCAGGTCGAGCAGTTCTTC
CDR3 protein: CASSASTSGGQVEQFF

clone size: .
J gene: TRBJ1-6
D gene: TRBD1
V gene: TRBV5-1
CDR3 DNA: TGCGCCAGCAGCTTCGACAGGGATAATTCACCCCTCCACTTT
CDR3 protein: CASSFDRDNSPLHF

clone size: .
J gene: TRBJ2-7
D gene: .
V gene: TRBV6-5
CDR3 DNA: TGTGCCAGCAGTTACACGGACAGTGTGAACGAGCAGTACTTC
CDR3 protein: CASSYTDSVNEQYF

clone size: .
J gene: TRBJ2-5
D gene: TRBD1
V gene: TRBV27
CDR3 DNA: TGTGCCAGCAGCCCCGGGACAGGCCCAGAGACCCAGTACTTC
CDR3 protein: CASSPGTGPETQYF

clone size: .
J gene: TRBJ2-1
D gene: .
V gene: TRBV7-3
CDR3 DNA: TGTGCCAGCAGCCTGACAGGCTACAATGAGCAGTTCTTC
CDR3 protein: CASSLTGYNEQFF

clone size: .
J gene: TRBJ2-7
D gene: TRBD2
V gene: TRBV15
CDR3 DNA: TGTGCCACCAGCAGAGAGGCGGGGGGAAACTACGAGCAGTACTTC
CDR3 protein: CATSREAGGNYEQYF

clone size: .
J gene: TRBJ2-5
D gene: .
V gene: TRBV11-1
CDR3 DNA: TGTGCCAGCACCTTTGGGACCGGGACAACTAGGTCGGAGACCCAGTACTTC
CDR3 protein: CASTFGTGTTRSETQYF

clone size: .
J gene: TRBJ2-3
D gene: TRBD2
V gene: TRBV18
CDR3 DNA: TGTGCCAGCTCACCGCTAGCGGGGGTGAACACAGATACGCAGTATTTT
CDR3 protein: CASSPLAGVNTDTQYF

clone size: .
J gene: TRBJ2-5
D gene: TRBD1
V gene: TRBV5-1
CDR3 DNA: TGCGCCAGCAGCTTGTCTACAGGGGGGACCGGAGAGACCCAGTACTTC
CDR3 protein: CASSLSTGGTGETQYF

clone size: .
J gene: TRBJ1-1
D gene: .
V gene: TRBV27
CDR3 DNA: TGTGCCAGCAGTAAGGACCTAGCGGTGGCCACTGAAGCTTTCTTT
CDR3 protein: CASSKDLAVATEAFF

clone size: .
J gene: TRBJ2-3
D gene: TRBD1
V gene: TRBV9
CDR3 DNA: TGTGCCAGCAGCTTACGACAGGGGTTAACAGATACGCAGTATTTT
CDR3 protein: CASSLRQGLTDTQYF

clone size: once
J gene: TRBJ1-6
D gene: TRBD1
V gene: TRBV2
CDR3 DNA: TGTGCCAGCAGCACTTCCGGGACAGGGAATTCACCCCTCCACTTT
CDR3 protein: CASSTSGTGNSPLHF

clone size: .
J gene: TRBJ2-1
D gene: .
V gene: TRBV7-3
CDR3 DNA: TGTGCCAGCAGCCTGGCGGGGGCGAGTGGCAATGAGCAGTTCTTC
CDR3 protein: CASSLAGASGNEQFF

clone size: .
J gene: TRBJ1-2
D gene: .
V gene: TRBV6-5
CDR3 DNA: TGTGCCAGCAGTTATCATAACTATGGCTACACCTTC
CDR3 protein: CASSYHNYGYTF

clone size: .
J gene: TRBJ1-2
D gene: TRBD1
V gene: TRBV29-1
CDR3 DNA: TGCAGCGTCCTCGGAGACAGGGGCCCCTATGGCTACACCTTC
CDR3 protein: CSVLGDRGPYGYTF

clone size: .
J gene: TRBJ2-3
D gene: TRBD1
V gene: TRBV29-1
CDR3 DNA: TGCAGCACCCGCCCCGGACAGGGAGGAGGAGATACGCAGTATTTT
CDR3 protein: CSTRPGQGGGDTQYF